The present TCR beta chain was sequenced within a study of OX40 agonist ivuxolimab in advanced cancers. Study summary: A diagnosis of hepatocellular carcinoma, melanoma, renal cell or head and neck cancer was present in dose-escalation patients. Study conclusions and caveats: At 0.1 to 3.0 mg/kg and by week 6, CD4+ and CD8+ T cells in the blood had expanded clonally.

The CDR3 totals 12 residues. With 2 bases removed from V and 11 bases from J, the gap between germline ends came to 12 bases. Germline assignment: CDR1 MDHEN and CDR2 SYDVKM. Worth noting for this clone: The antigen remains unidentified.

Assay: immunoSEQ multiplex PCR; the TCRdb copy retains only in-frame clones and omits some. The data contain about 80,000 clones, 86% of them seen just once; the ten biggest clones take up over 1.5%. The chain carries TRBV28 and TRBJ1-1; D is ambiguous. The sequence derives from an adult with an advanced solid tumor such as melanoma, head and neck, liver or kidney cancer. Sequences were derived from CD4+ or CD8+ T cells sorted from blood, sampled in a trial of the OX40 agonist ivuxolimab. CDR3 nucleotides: TGTGCCAGCAGTTTAGTCGGGGAGGTCGCTTTCTTT. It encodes CASSLVGEVAFF.